One and the same sample provided the 25 T cell receptor beta chains below, sequenced in a study of shared clonotypes between healthy human individuals. Libraries were prepared by immunoSEQ multiplex PCR; TCRdb keeps only in-frame clonotypes and omits some of them. The sample lists about 480,000 clones, 79% occurring once. The sample was PBMCs. Receptor source: a woman aged 40 to 50 in good health. Some clones in this sample may be carry-over from other donors' samples.

The chain employs TRBV7-6 and TRBJ2-1; D gene uncertain. This CDR3 comprises 13 residues. The germline V gene has CDR1 SGHVS and CDR2 FNYEAQ. The germline V and J ends were trimmed by 3 bases and 5 bases, with 8 bases remaining between them. The CDR3 sequence: CASSFGVDNEQFF. CDR3 nucleotides: TGTGCCAGCAGCTTTGGGGTAGACAATGAGCAGTTCTTC.

This clone showed up just a few times. The chain carries TRBV18 and TRBJ2-3; possible D gene TRBD1, 5 bases. This CDR3 contains 16 residues. In germline, CDR1 is KGHSH, CDR2 LQKENI. The V and J ends lost 2 bases and 0 bases respectively, with 12 bases between them. The CDR3 region is CASSPWGTPSTDTQYF. In nucleotides, the CDR3 is TGTGCCAGCTCACCATGGGGCACACCTAGCACAGATACGCAGTATTTT.

The genes are TRBV7-2 and TRBJ2-7, with 7 nucleotides matching TRBD2. The CDR3 length is 16 residues. Losses at the gene ends were 1 base for V and 2 bases for J; bases not matched to a gene: 8. CDR1 SGHTA and CDR2 FQGNSA come from the germline V gene. The CDR3 DNA sequence: TGTGCCAGCAGCTTAGGCGGGAGCGTCTCCCCCTACGAGCAGTACTTC. Translating gives CASSLGGSVSPYEQYF. Full variable domain (remainder filled in from reference TRBV7-2 and TRBJ2-7): GAGVSQSPSNKVTEKGKDVELRCDPISGHTALYWYRQSLGQGLEFLIYFQGNSAPDKSGLPSDRFSAERTGGSVSTLTIQRTQQEDSAVYLCASSLGGSVSPYEQYFGPGTRLTVT.

This chain links TRBV19 with TRBJ2-5; no firm D call. This CDR3 contains 14 residues. Germline CDR1 and CDR2: LNHDA and SQIVND (reference sequence). V was pared by 2 bases and J by 2 bases, with 9 bases between. CDR3 sequence (DNA): TGTGCCAGTAGTATACGGTCAGGACAAGAGACCCAGTACTTC. Its protein is CASSIRSGQETQYF.

Written as DNA, the CDR3 is TGTGCCAGCAGCTTAGCAATCGGGGACAGTTACGAGCAGTACTTC. Translating gives CASSLAIGDSYEQYF. The J gene is TRBJ2-7, the V gene TRBV7-2; 7 nucleotides agree with TRBD1. There are 15 residues in the CDR3. The germline gives CDR1 SGHTA, CDR2 FQGNSA. V lost 0 bases and J lost 4; bases outside the gene matches: 6.

The V call is TRBV18, the J call TRBJ1-2; D is ambiguous. V lost 0 bases to trimming and J lost 3 bases, with 8 bases between them. Germline lookup yields CDR1 KGHSH and CDR2 LQKENI. The CDR3 runs to 14 residues. The CDR3 region has the DNA TGTGCCAGCTCACCACCGCAAGATCACTATGGCTACACCTTC. Translation: CASSPPQDHYGYTF.

In its sample, this clone was seen many times. This chain uses TRBV28 with TRBJ2-7; tentatively, D is TRBD1 (6 bases). Looked up from germline, CDR1 is MDHEN and CDR2 is SYDVKM. Deletions cut 7 bases from V and 4 bases from J, with 17 bases between. CDR3 size: 14 residues. CDR3 sequence: CASTQGGTPYEQYF. The CDR3 nucleotides are TGTGCCAGCACCCAAGGGGGAACTCCTTACGAGCAGTACTTC.

This clone showed up just a few times. The rearrangement uses TRBV5-1 and TRBJ2-2, with D perhaps being TRBD1 or TRBD2 (6 bases each). Germline loops: CDR1 SGHRS, CDR2 YFSETQ. The ends were cut back, 4 bases at V and 4 bases at J, with 11 bases in the middle. The CDR3 extends over 14 amino acids. The CDR3 protein is CASSGGTTTGELFF. DNA of the CDR3: TGCGCCAGCAGCGGAGGGACAACCACCGGGGAGCTGTTTTTT.

The genes are TRBV29-1 and TRBJ2-7; TRBD2 agrees at 9 bases. V lost 7 bases and J lost 1; bases outside the gene matches: 5. Germline V gene lookup returns CDR1 SQVTM and CDR2 ANQGSEA. The CDR3 has 13 amino acids. The CDR3 DNA sequence: TGCAGCGGTAGAGCGGGGGGATCCTACGAGCAGTACTTC. Protein product: CSGRAGGSYEQYF.

The chain has TRBV11-1 and TRBJ1-1, with D perhaps matching TRBD1 (5 bases). CDR1 and CDR2 from the germline V gene are SGHAT and FQDESV (reference sequence). V was cut by 5 bases and J by 4 bases, with 14 bases left in between. This CDR3 comprises 14 residues. The CDR3 region has the DNA TGTGCCAGCAGCCAACCCGGGGGAGGCACTGAAGCTTTCTTT. Residues: CASSQPGGGTEAFF.

The chain uses TRBV21-1 and TRBJ1-5; the tabulated D call, TRBD1, remains unverified against the DNA. TRBV21-1 is shown as a pseudogene. The CDR3 consists of 17 residues. Here the CDR3 reads CASSRRTGSVLHQPQHF. In nucleotides, the CDR3 is TGTGCCAGCAGCAGGCGGACAGGGTCGGTACTACATCAGCCCCAGCATTTT.

J is TRBJ1-1 and V is TRBV5-1, with TRBD1 identical over 9 bases. V shed 1 base and J 1 base; nucleotides not matched to a gene: 5. The CDR3 runs to 16 residues. Germline CDR1 SGHRS, CDR2 YFSETQ. DNA for the CDR3: TGCGCCAGCAGCTTGACAGGGGGCCAGTCGAACACTGAAGCTTTCTTT. Its translation is CASSLTGGQSNTEAFF.

This clone was counted a single time. One end of the junction is discordant with germline, which a read error may explain. The CDR3 nucleotides read TGTGCCAGCACCTTACAGGGGGCATTGGGCACCGGGGAGCTGTTTTTT. Translation gives CASTLQGALGTGELFF. J is TRBJ2-2 and V is TRBV7-6; 9 bases map to TRBD1. Germline CDR1 is SGHVS and CDR2 is FNYEAQ. The CDR3 loop spans 16 amino acids.

This clone occurred once. The chain is built from TRBV7-9 and TRBJ2-2; perhaps D is TRBD1 or TRBD2 (6 bases each). CDR3 length equals 15 residues. Germline loops: CDR1 SEHNR, CDR2 FQNEAQ (reference sequence). With 3 bases removed from V and 4 bases from J, the gap between germline ends came to 12 bases. CDR3 sequence reads: CASSLTGGVTGELFF. In DNA form, the CDR3 reads TGTGCCAGCAGCTTGACAGGAGGGGTCACCGGGGAGCTGTTTTTT. The variable domain in full, with the rest retrieved from reference TRBV7-9 and TRBJ2-2, is DTGVSQNPRHKITKRGQNVTFRCDPISEHNRLYWYRQTLGQGPEFLTYFQNEAQLEKSRLLSDRFSAERPKGSFSTLEIQRTEQGDSAMYLCASSLTGGVTGELFFGEGSRLTVL.

The genes are TRBV9 and TRBJ2-1; 8 nucleotides agree with TRBD1. Per the germline V gene, CDR1 is SGDLS and CDR2 is YYNGEE. The CDR3 has 14 residues. With V trimmed by 5 bases and J by 10 bases, 11 bases remained unmatched. The CDR3 DNA is TGTGCCAGCAGTCCCCTGGGACAGGTTAGGGAGCAGTTCTTC. Amino acid sequence: CASSPLGQVREQFF.

J is TRBJ2-5 and V is TRBV5-6; 7 nucleotides align to TRBD2. Germline V CDR1 and CDR2: SGHDT, YYEEEE. This CDR3 comprises 15 residues. V lost 0 bases, J lost 5 bases, and 7 bases stayed unmatched. Here the CDR3 reads CASSLALGGVETQYF. CDR3 DNA sequence: TGTGCCAGCAGCTTGGCCCTGGGGGGGGTTGAGACCCAGTACTTC. The full variable domain, its missing parts supplied by reference TRBV5-6 and TRBJ2-5, is DAGVTQSPTHLIKTRGQQVTLRCSPKSGHDTVSWYQQALGQGPQFIFQYYEEEERQRGNFPDRFSGHQFPNYSSELNVNALLLGDSALYLCASSLALGGVETQYFGPGTRLLVL.

This clone was counted many times. The rearrangement joins TRBV5-1 to TRBJ2-5, with 8 bases aligning to TRBD2. Germline lookup yields CDR1 SGHRS and CDR2 YFSETQ. With 3 bases clipped from V and 0 bases from J, the junction kept 10 bases outside the gene matches. The CDR3 is 17 amino acids. Here the CDR3 DNA reads TGCGCCAGCAGCTCTCCCGGGACTAGTGACAACCAAGAGACCCAGTACTTC. Amino acid sequence: CASSSPGTSDNQETQYF.

This chain joins TRBV6-1 and TRBJ2-7; TRBD2 aligns across 10 bases. CDR1 and CDR2 from the germline V gene are MNHNS and SASEGT. The CDR3 consists of 15 residues. V lost 3 bases, J lost 3 bases, and 5 bases stayed unmatched. Written as DNA, the CDR3 is TGTGCCAGCAGTGATGGGAGGACTAGCGGCTACGAGCAGTACTTC. Protein sequence: CASSDGRTSGYEQYF.

The chain recombines TRBV2 with TRBJ2-2, with D maybe TRBD2 (5 bases). Germline assignment: CDR1 SNHLY and CDR2 FYNNEI. CDR3 length: 14 residues. With 6 bases removed from V and 5 bases from J, the gap between germline ends came to 13 bases. CDR3 sequence reads: CASSSFSDTGELFF. The CDR3 coding sequence is TGTGCCAGCAGCTCCTTTAGCGATACCGGGGAGCTGTTTTTT.

The V gene is TRBV27, the J gene TRBJ2-7; TRBD1 matches 9 bases. The CDR3 is 14 residues long. Losses at the gene ends were 5 bases for V and 3 bases for J; bases not matched to a gene: 5. The germline CDR1 and CDR2 sequences are MNHEY and SMNVEV (reference sequence). CDR3 sequence: CASSPTGGLYEQYF. In DNA form, the CDR3 reads TGTGCCAGCAGTCCGACAGGGGGGCTCTACGAGCAGTACTTC.

J is TRBJ2-7 and V is TRBV7-3; D unclear. Trimming took off 1 base at V and 5 bases at J, with 9 bases between the two ends. Germline V gene lookup returns CDR1 SGHTA and CDR2 FQGTGA. There are 13 residues in the CDR3. The CDR3 spells CASSLNRWDEQYF. As DNA, the CDR3 is TGTGCCAGCAGCTTAAATCGCTGGGACGAGCAGTACTTC.

The chain employs TRBV28 and TRBJ2-7; 9 nucleotides line up with TRBD1. V lost 4 bases and J lost 4; bases outside the gene matches: 8. CDR1 MDHEN and CDR2 SYDVKM come from the germline V gene. The CDR3 loop spans 15 amino acids. The CDR3 sequence is CASSSGTGNLYEQYF. The CDR3 DNA reads as TGTGCCAGCAGTTCCGGGACAGGGAATTTATACGAGCAGTACTTC.

The J gene is TRBJ2-7, the V gene TRBV7-2; 9 positions match TRBD2. The CDR3 has 15 amino acids. J was trimmed by 7 bases and V by 1 base; bases with no gene match: 8. From germline, CDR1 is SGHTA and CDR2 FQGNSA. The CDR3 nucleotides read TGTGCCAGCAGCTTAGTTGCGGGAGGGCCGGGGGAGCAGTACTTC. It yields the protein CASSLVAGGPGEQYF.

V is TRBV15 and J is TRBJ2-5; D unresolved. Looked up from germline, CDR1 is LNHNV and CDR2 is YYDKDF (reference sequence). V lost 7 bases, J lost 1 base, and 13 bases lay in between. The CDR3 consists of 14 residues. DNA of the CDR3: TGTGCCACCACCGCGGACCGCCTCCAAGAGACCCAGTACTTC. This codes for CATTADRLQETQYF. Variable domain in full (rest from reference TRBV15 and TRBJ2-5): DAMVIQNPRYQVTQFGKPVTLSCSQTLNHNVMYWYQQKSSQAPKLLFHYYDKDFNNEADTPDNFQSRRPNTSFCFLDIRSPGLGDTAMYLCATTADRLQETQYFGPGTRLLVL.

This rearrangement joins TRBV28 to TRBJ2-3; 7 nucleotides match TRBD2. Germline-derived CDR1 and CDR2 are MDHEN and SYDVKM. The CDR3 has 15 residues. Unmatched junction bases numbered 6, after V lost 3 bases and J lost 3 bases. The CDR3 sequence is CASSLVGEGTDTQYF. The CDR3, as DNA: TGTGCCAGCAGTTTGGTGGGGGAGGGGACAGATACGCAGTATTTT.